This T cell receptor (beta chain) appears in the sequencing data of a study of blood T cells in healthy people across ages. The CDR3 is 16 amino acids. The J segment lost 4 bases and the V segment lost 5 bases, leaving 14 bases of the junction unmatched. The V gene's germline CDR1 is MNHEY and CDR2 SVGEGT. A J-beta primer mix and a sample-barcoded 5' primer were used in a second PCR of roughly 6 to 12 cycles. TCRdb fed the 5' RACE reads into MiXCR, producing one record per CDR3 protein. This repertoire shows 600,000 to 850,000 distinct CDR3 sequences, roughly 45% found once; its top ten account for around 20%. Each donor gave approximately 9.5 milliliters of peripheral blood.

The clonotype was recovered from an older woman in good health. This rearrangement joins TRBV6-2 or TRBV6-3 to TRBJ2-7, with TRBD1 matching 7 bases. Sequencing input: blood. For the CDR3, the DNA is TGTGCCAGCAGTAAACGGTCCGGGACAGAGATATACGAGCAGTACTTC. It encodes CASSKRSGTEIYEQYF.